These 11 T cell receptor beta chains originate from one sample sequenced in a study of blood T cells in healthy people across ages. Alongside a J-beta primer mix, a sample-barcoded 5' primer served in a second PCR lasting roughly 6 to 11 cycles. One entry per CDR3 protein, called by TCRdb with MiXCR from the 5' RACE reads. Of around 790,000 distinct CDR3 sequences listed, around 45% are singletons. Sequences were obtained from blood. The receptors stem from a man aged 55 to 70 in good health.

Concerning this clonotype itself: One end of the junction is discordant with germline, which a read error may explain. V and J are TRBV12-3 or TRBV12-4 and TRBJ1-5; a possible D gene is TRBD1 (6 bases). The CDR3 is made up of 18 amino acids. The CDR3 protein is CTSSQQGSYTYSNQPQHF. The DNA for the CDR3 is TGTACCAGCAGCCAACAGGGCTCCTATACCTATAGCAATCAGCCCCAGCATTTT.

This clonotype has only a few counts. The chain carries TRBV24-1 and TRBJ2-1; 11 nucleotides align to TRBD1. V shed 4 bases and J 6 bases; nucleotides not matched to a gene: 4. The CDR3 is made up of 15 amino acids. CDR1 is KGHDR and CDR2 is SFDVKD in the germline V gene. DNA for the CDR3: TGTGCCACCAGTGACAGGGACAGGGGGATCAATGAGCAGTTCTTC. It specifies CATSDRDRGINEQFF.

This clonotype was seen only once. The chain couples TRBV6-1 to TRBJ2-3; 10 bases map to TRBD1. CDR3 length equals 15 residues. V shed 4 bases, J shed 3 bases, and the junction held 4 bases outside the gene matches. Germline V gives CDR1 MNHNS, CDR2 SASEGT. The CDR3 is CASSARDRGTDTQYF. The CDR3 region has the DNA TGTGCCAGCAGTGCCCGGGACAGGGGAACAGATACGCAGTATTTT.

The gene calls are TRBV20-1 and TRBJ1-4, with 7 bases fitting TRBD1. Germline V gene sequence: CDR1 DFQATT, CDR2 SNEGSKA (reference sequence). V lost 5 bases to trimming and J lost 5 bases; unmatched junction nucleotides: 5. The CDR3 loop spans 13 amino acids. The CDR3 loop reads CSAGRGKNEKLFF. CDR3 nucleotide sequence: TGCAGTGCTGGCAGGGGGAAGAATGAAAAACTGTTTTTT.

As regards this clonotype: At one of its ends the junction is not consistent with the germline gene, which may arise from a read error. The chain recombines TRBV6-1 with TRBJ1-1, with D unclear. Germline CDR1 and CDR2: MNHNS and SASEGT. The CDR3 is 16 residues long. CDR3 protein: CAIKPEVDSMNIEAFF. CDR3 DNA: TGTGCGATTAAACCCGAGGTGGACTCCATGAACATTGAAGCTTTCTTT.

This rearrangement joins TRBV4-1 to TRBJ1-1; maybe TRBD1 (5 bases). This CDR3 is 15 amino acids long. The germline V gene encodes CDR1 MGHRA and CDR2 YSYEKL. V shed 0 bases and J shed 6 bases, with 14 bases lying between them. The CDR3 loop reads CASSQDPFREAEAFF. CDR3 in DNA: TGCGCCAGCAGCCAAGATCCTTTCAGGGAGGCTGAAGCTTTCTTT.

The chain recombines TRBV3-1 with TRBJ2-3, with a possible D match to TRBD2 (5 bases). V lost 2 bases, J lost 2 bases, and 14 bases lay in between. The CDR3 is made up of 16 amino acids. The germline V gene has CDR1 LGHDT and CDR2 YNNKEL (reference sequence). This CDR3 is CASSQSILGDTDTQYF. The CDR3 nucleotides read TGTGCCAGCAGCCAATCAATCCTCGGGGACACAGATACGCAGTATTTT.

The genes are TRBV3-1 and TRBJ1-2, with 9 bases matching TRBD1. J gave up 4 bases and V 5 bases, and 8 bases lay outside the gene matches. The CDR3 has 15 residues. CDR1 and CDR2 (germline): LGHDT, YNNKEL (reference sequence). The CDR3 spells CASSTYRGQIYGYTF. CDR3 DNA sequence: TGTGCCAGCAGCACGTACAGGGGGCAGATCTATGGCTACACCTTC.

In this sample, this clonotype turned up a few times. This chain links TRBV20-1 with TRBJ2-5, with D perhaps given as TRBD1 or TRBD2 (5 bases each). The V end lost 3 bases, the J end lost 4 bases, and 15 bases lay between the germline ends. Germline CDR1 is DFQATT and CDR2 is SNEGSKA (reference sequence). The CDR3 runs to 14 residues. As DNA, the CDR3 is TGCAGTGCTAGTCCGGTGGGGGTGGGAGAGACCCAGTACTTC. It translates to CSASPVGVGETQYF.

This clonotype was counted only a few times. V is TRBV11-2 and J is TRBJ1-6; no definite D call. The ends were cut back, 0 bases at V and 0 bases at J, with 6 bases in the middle. Germline V gives CDR1 SGHAT, CDR2 FQNNGV. The CDR3 is made up of 16 amino acids. This chain's CDR3 is CASSLEGSSYNSPLHF. The CDR3 DNA reads as TGTGCCAGCAGCTTAGAGGGTAGCTCCTATAATTCACCCCTCCACTTT.

The chain is built from TRBV4-1 and TRBJ1-4; no reliable D call. The CDR3 spans 14 residues. Germline CDR1 is MGHRA and CDR2 is YSYEKL. Trimming stripped 3 bases from V and 12 bases from J, with 17 bases between. As DNA, the CDR3 is TGCGCCAGCAGCCAGACGGACCGCAGGTTGGAACTGTTTTTT. Translation gives CASSQTDRRLELFF.